The 32 T cell receptor beta chains listed next were all sequenced from one sample in a study of T cell changes during pregnancy in multiple sclerosis (dated by TCRdb to the late 2010s). Library preparation employed the immunoSEQ multiplex PCR assay. The clones in this table, taken by TCRdb from immuneACCESS, are in-frame only. Not every clone is retained; where verified, under half of the shortfall comes from an unresolved V gene, and the cause of the rest is unknown. The sample table records 32,000 or so clones; 90% to 95% of these occur just once. The top ten clones comprise 0.35% to 0.5% of the sample. The sample here was CD4+ T cells from peripheral blood mononuclear cells, taken in the second trimester of pregnancy. The receptors shown here come from a female donor with multiple sclerosis, enrolled in a pregnancy study.

The chain employs TRBV5-1 and TRBJ2-5, with 10 positions matching TRBD2. Germline trimming cut 0 bases from V and 2 bases from J; bases unmatched to any gene: 4. In germline, CDR1 is SGHRS, CDR2 YFSETQ. The CDR3 is 16 residues long. The chain's CDR3 is CASSLVTAGGQETQYF. CDR3 nucleotides: TGCGCCAGCAGCTTGGTTACAGCGGGAGGGCAAGAGACCCAGTACTTC.

This clone came up once. The V gene is TRBV6-1, the J gene TRBJ2-3; D might be TRBD2 (6 bases). V lost 1 base to trimming and J lost 4 bases, with 12 bases between them. Germline-derived CDR1 and CDR2 are MNHNS and SASEGT. The CDR3 has 15 residues. CDR3 region: CASSEGLVVADTQYF. The CDR3 DNA reads TGTGCCAGCAGTGAAGGACTAGTAGTAGCAGATACGCAGTATTTT.

This rearrangement joins TRBV18 to TRBJ2-5; 11 bases agree with TRBD1. Germline V lookup: CDR1 KGHSH, CDR2 LQKENI. The CDR3 consists of 14 residues. Trimming at V came to 6 bases and at J to 5 bases, leaving 5 bases not matched to a gene. CDR3 DNA sequence: TGTGCCAGCTCCCTGAGGGACAGGGGGGAGACCCAGTACTTC. It encodes CASSLRDRGETQYF.

In its sample, this clone was seen once. The chain has TRBV9 and TRBJ1-1; TRBD1 aligns across 11 bases. There are 16 residues in the CDR3. The germline CDR1 and CDR2 sequences are SGDLS and YYNGEE. V gave up 4 bases and J gave up 0 bases; unmatched junction bases: 5. In DNA form, the CDR3 reads TGTGCCAGCAGCTTCGGACAGGGGGCCCTGAACACTGAAGCTTTCTTT. Its protein product is CASSFGQGALNTEAFF. The full variable domain, with the rest looked up from reference TRBV9 and TRBJ1-1, is DSGVTQTPKHLITATGQRVTLRCSPRSGDLSVYWYQQSLDQGLQFLIQYYNGEERAKGNILERFSAQQFPDLHSELNLSSLELGDSALYFCASSFGQGALNTEAFFGQGTRLTVV.

The rearrangement joins TRBV4-1 to TRBJ2-3; 8 bases agree with TRBD2. Germline CDR1 is MGHRA and CDR2 is YSYEKL. CDR3 length: 16 amino acids. The ends lost 5 bases at V and 4 bases at J; junction bases unmatched: 11. DNA for the CDR3: TGCGCCAGCAGCGTTAGCGGGGCAATCCCCCCAGATACGCAGTATTTT. Its translation: CASSVSGAIPPDTQYF.

The chain combines TRBV30 with TRBJ2-1; a possible D gene is TRBD2 (5 bases). CDR1 is GTSNPN and CDR2 is SVGIG in the germline V gene (reference sequence). Trimming cost V 8 bases and J 2 bases, with 22 bases left between them. The length of the CDR3 is 16 residues. The DNA of the CDR3 is TGTGCCCACTCTCGGGATGTCCGAGCCACCTACAATGAGCAGTTCTTC. Residues: CAHSRDVRATYNEQFF.

This clone appeared a few times. The chain has TRBV7-2 and TRBJ1-5; D is undetermined. CDR3 size: 17 residues. The germline gives CDR1 SGHTA, CDR2 FQGNSA. The ends were cut back, 5 bases at V and 3 bases at J, with 20 bases in the middle. The CDR3 DNA reads TGTGCCAGCAGCGGAGGGAGTGGGCCTCTCATCAATCAGCCCCAGCATTTT. Amino acid sequence: CASSGGSGPLINQPQHF. Combining the CDR3 with reference TRBV7-2 and TRBJ1-5 gives the whole variable domain GAGVSQSPSNKVTEKGKDVELRCDPISGHTALYWYRQSLGQGLEFLIYFQGNSAPDKSGLPSDRFSAERTGGSVSTLTIQRTQQEDSAVYLCASSGGSGPLINQPQHFGDGTRLSIL.

The chain joins TRBV5-8 to TRBJ2-3; 7 positions agree with TRBD1. The germline CDR1 and CDR2 sequences are SGHTS and YDEGEE. Trimming took 0 bases from V and 0 from J; bases not matched to a gene: 7. This CDR3 spans 17 amino acids. CDR3 DNA: TGTGCCAGCAGCTTGGCAGGGGACAGTGCTAGCACAGATACGCAGTATTTT. Translation: CASSLAGDSASTDTQYF.

The rearrangement joins TRBV19 to TRBJ2-7; D might be TRBD2 (6 bases). Trimming shortened V by 6 bases and J by 2 bases, and 17 bases separated the two germline ends. CDR1 and CDR2 from the germline V gene are LNHDA and SQIVND (reference sequence). This CDR3 contains 15 residues. The CDR3 is CASRLASVGAYEQYF. The CDR3 DNA reads as TGTGCCAGTAGGCTGGCTAGCGTAGGGGCCTACGAGCAGTACTTC.

The chain recombines TRBV30 with TRBJ2-7; 8 bases are shared with TRBD1. J lost 3 bases, V lost 4 bases, and 14 bases had no gene match. Germline CDR1 reads GTSNPN; CDR2 reads SVGIG (reference sequence). CDR3 size: 16 residues. Here the CDR3 reads CAWTLTRTGIIYEQYF. The CDR3 DNA sequence: TGTGCCTGGACCCTAACACGGACAGGGATAATCTACGAGCAGTACTTC.

This chain links TRBV5-1 with TRBJ1-1; D not certain. The ends were cut back, 2 bases at V and 4 bases at J, with 6 bases in the middle. Germline loops: CDR1 SGHRS, CDR2 YFSETQ. The CDR3 is made up of 12 amino acids. The CDR3 DNA sequence: TGCGCCAGCAGCTTCGAGTCCACTGAAGCTTTCTTT. This codes for CASSFESTEAFF.

The chain joins TRBV18 to TRBJ1-5, with 10 bases lining up with TRBD1. V was clipped by 5 bases and J by 7 bases; unmatched bases: 5. The CDR3 runs to 14 residues. Germline V gives CDR1 KGHSH, CDR2 LQKENI. CDR3 in amino acids: CASSGTGDDQPQHF. Written as DNA, the CDR3 is TGTGCCAGCTCAGGGACAGGGGATGACCAGCCCCAGCATTTT.

This sequence joins TRBV7-2 and TRBJ2-3, with a possible D match to TRBD2 (6 bases). The CDR3 runs 14 residues. The V gene's germline CDR1 is SGHTA and CDR2 FQGNSA. V dropped 5 bases and J dropped 4 bases, with 13 bases sitting between them. CDR3 protein: CASSRAGRSDTQYF. Here the CDR3 DNA reads TGTGCCAGCAGCCGAGCGGGTAGATCAGATACGCAGTATTTT.

The CDR3 DNA reads as TGCGCCAGCAGCTTGGACAGGGGCACCTACGAGCAGTACTTC. It specifies CASSLDRGTYEQYF. The chain carries TRBV5-1 and TRBJ2-7, with 7 bases identical to TRBD1. The CDR3 runs 14 residues. After removal of 0 bases from V and 2 bases from J, the junction contained 2 bases not matched to a gene. Germline loops: CDR1 SGHRS, CDR2 YFSETQ.

This clone showed up just a few times. This chain links TRBV29-1 with TRBJ1-5, with D maybe TRBD1 (6 bases). The CDR3 sequence is 14 residues long. Germline V lookup: CDR1 SQVTM, CDR2 ANQGSEA. Trimming removed 8 bases at V and 1 base at J, with 15 bases between. In DNA, the CDR3 is TGCAGCTACAGGGCGGGGGGAAGCAATCAGCCCCAGCATTTT. Translating it yields CSYRAGGSNQPQHF.

V gene TRBV6-5 combines with J gene TRBJ1-1; 7 nucleotides line up with TRBD1. V lost 2 bases and J lost 3; bases outside the gene matches: 6. Per germline, CDR1 MNHEY and CDR2 SVGAGI. This CDR3 has 15 residues. CDR3 sequence: CASSYVSGGDTEAFF. The CDR3 nucleotides are TGTGCCAGCAGTTACGTGTCAGGGGGTGACACTGAAGCTTTCTTT.

A single count supports this clone. This sequence joins TRBV7-3 and TRBJ2-1, with TRBD1 identical over 10 bases. The germline gives CDR1 SGHTA, CDR2 FQGTGA. Trimming at V came to 2 bases and at J to 8 bases, leaving 3 bases not matched to a gene. CDR3 length equals 14 residues. DNA of the CDR3: TGTGCCAGCAGCTTATGGGACAGGGGCGATGAGCAGTTCTTC. This gives the protein CASSLWDRGDEQFF.

The chain recombines TRBV9 with TRBJ1-1, with TRBD1 matching 9 bases. The CDR3 has 13 residues. CDR1 and CDR2 from the germline V gene are SGDLS and YYNGEE. V dropped 4 bases and J dropped 5; count of bases not matched to a gene: 3. CDR3: CASSRQGGTEAFF. The CDR3 DNA reads TGTGCCAGCAGCCGACAGGGGGGGACTGAAGCTTTCTTT.

This clone was observed once. This rearrangement joins TRBV5-1 to TRBJ2-6; possibly TRBD1 for D (5 bases). CDR3 length: 15 amino acids. Germline lookup yields CDR1 SGHRS and CDR2 YFSETQ. Trimming shortened V by 4 bases and J by 0 bases, and 8 bases separated the two germline ends. The chain's CDR3 is CASSADSSGANVLTF. The DNA of the CDR3 is TGCGCCAGCAGCGCCGACAGCTCTGGGGCCAACGTCCTGACTTTC.

The rearrangement joins TRBV27 to TRBJ1-1; D gene unclear. V gave up 2 bases and J gave up 4 bases, with 11 bases separating them. From germline, CDR1 is MNHEY and CDR2 SMNVEV (reference sequence). The CDR3 runs 14 residues. CDR3 protein: CASSLRRESTEAFF. The CDR3 region has the DNA TGTGCCAGCAGTTTAAGGCGGGAGAGCACTGAAGCTTTCTTT.

The rearrangement uses TRBV19 and TRBJ2-5; 10 bases agree with TRBD1. The V gene end was trimmed by 6 bases and the J gene end by 3 bases; junction bases not matched to a gene: 7. Germline V gene sequence: CDR1 LNHDA, CDR2 SQIVND (reference sequence). This CDR3 comprises 15 residues. CDR3 amino acids: CASSQRQGAKETQYF. For the CDR3, the DNA is TGTGCCAGTAGCCAGAGACAGGGGGCTAAAGAGACCCAGTACTTC.

The chain is built from TRBV21-1 and TRBJ2-7; the table's D call, TRBD1, has no DNA check behind it. TRBV21-1 has pseudogene status. CDR3 length: 15 amino acids. The CDR3 nucleotides read TGTGCCAGCAGCAAAGCCGGTCAGGGCTCCTACGAGCAGTACTTC. Encoded protein: CASSKAGQGSYEQYF.

The chain recombines TRBV13 with TRBJ2-2; 7 bases agree with TRBD2. CDR3 length: 15 residues. J gave up 5 bases and V 7 bases, and 10 bases lay outside the gene matches. Per germline, CDR1 PRHDT and CDR2 FYEKMQ (reference sequence). The CDR3 loop reads CASTRRELNTGELFF. The DNA of the CDR3 is TGTGCCAGCACACGGCGGGAGCTGAATACCGGGGAGCTGTTTTTT.

The chain recombines TRBV7-7 with TRBJ2-2; TRBD1 matches at 9 bases. The ends lost 5 bases at V and 0 bases at J; junction bases unmatched: 4. Germline V gives CDR1 SSHAT, CDR2 FNYEAQ (reference sequence). This CDR3 region has 16 residues. The CDR3 nucleotides read TGTGCCAGCAGCCTAGGACAGGGGACGAACACCGGGGAGCTGTTTTTT. Its translation is CASSLGQGTNTGELFF.

This clone has only one observation. The chain has TRBV5-5 and TRBJ2-3, with no clear D. The CDR3 length is 14 residues. Per germline, CDR1 SGHKS and CDR2 YYEKEE (reference sequence). The ends were cut back, 4 bases at V and 4 bases at J, with 13 bases in the middle. In DNA, the CDR3 is TGTGCCAGCAGCCCATTACGACAAGCAGATACGCAGTATTTT. This codes for CASSPLRQADTQYF.

The chain has TRBV18 and TRBJ2-5, with TRBD2 identical over 14 bases. V lost 3 bases to trimming and J lost 5 bases; unmatched junction nucleotides: 5. The CDR3 runs to 16 residues. CDR1 is KGHSH and CDR2 is LQKENI in the germline V gene. This CDR3 reads CASSPFRTSGGETQYF. DNA of the CDR3: TGTGCCAGCTCACCGTTCCGGACTAGCGGGGGGGAGACCCAGTACTTC. Full variable domain (outside the CDR3, taken from reference TRBV18 and TRBJ2-5): NAGVMQNPRHLVRRRGQEARLRCSPMKGHSHVYWYRQLPEEGLKFMVYLQKENIIDESGMPKERFSAEFPKEGPSILRIQQVVRGDSAAYFCASSPFRTSGGETQYFGPGTRLLVL.

This chain connects TRBV9 to TRBJ2-2, with D maybe TRBD1 (6 bases). CDR1 SGDLS and CDR2 YYNGEE come from the germline V gene. The CDR3 consists of 15 residues. Deletions cut 2 bases from V and 2 bases from J, with 10 bases between. The CDR3, as DNA: TGTGCCAGCAGCGTCGGGACATTAAACACCGGGGAGCTGTTTTTT. Protein: CASSVGTLNTGELFF.

The rearrangement links TRBV4-1 to TRBJ2-5, with TRBD2 identical over 7 bases. The germline V gene has CDR1 MGHRA and CDR2 YSYEKL. The CDR3 has 18 residues. V gave up 0 bases and J gave up 1 base; unmatched junction bases: 11. This CDR3 is CASSQEFLLGLLQETQYF. CDR3 DNA: TGCGCCAGCAGCCAAGAGTTTCTCTTGGGACTACTCCAAGAGACCCAGTACTTC.

The chain uses TRBV29-1 and TRBJ2-1, with 7 bases matching TRBD1. This CDR3 region has 13 residues. Germline V gives CDR1 SQVTM, CDR2 ANQGSEA. The V and J ends lost 2 bases and 8 bases, in that order; junction bases with no gene match: 6. The CDR3 here is CSVETDRADEQFF. The DNA for the CDR3 is TGCAGCGTTGAAACCGACAGGGCTGATGAGCAGTTCTTC.

The J gene is TRBJ2-5, the V gene TRBV4-2; TRBD1 aligns across 10 bases. Trimming removed 3 bases from V and 4 bases from J; junction bases left unmatched: 2. Germline V gene sequence: CDR1 LGHNA, CDR2 YNFKEQ. The CDR3 totals 14 residues. The CDR3 region is CASSQGDRGETQYF. The CDR3 nucleotides are TGTGCCAGCAGCCAGGGGGACAGGGGAGAGACCCAGTACTTC.

V is TRBV5-1 and J is TRBJ2-2; the match to TRBD2 covers 9 bases. The CDR3 loop spans 15 amino acids. V lost 4 bases to trimming and J lost 1 base; unmatched junction nucleotides: 2. Germline V lookup: CDR1 SGHRS, CDR2 YFSETQ. The CDR3 region has the DNA TGCGCCAGCAGCCCGACTAGCGGGAACACCGGGGAGCTGTTTTTT. It yields the protein CASSPTSGNTGELFF.

J is TRBJ1-1 and V is TRBV5-1, with D tentatively TRBD1 (6 bases). Germline V gene sequence: CDR1 SGHRS, CDR2 YFSETQ. The V end lost 0 bases, the J end lost 6 bases, and 15 bases lay between the germline ends. This CDR3 region has 15 residues. The chain's CDR3 is CASSLDAGGAAEAFF. The CDR3 region has the DNA TGCGCCAGCAGCTTGGATGCTGGGGGGGCAGCTGAAGCTTTCTTT. The variable domain in full, with the rest retrieved from reference TRBV5-1 and TRBJ1-1, is KAGVTQTPRYLIKTRGQQVTLSCSPISGHRSVSWYQQTPGQGLQFLFEYFSETQRNKGNFPGRFSGRQFSNSRSEMNVSTLELGDSALYLCASSLDAGGAAEAFFGQGTRLTVV.